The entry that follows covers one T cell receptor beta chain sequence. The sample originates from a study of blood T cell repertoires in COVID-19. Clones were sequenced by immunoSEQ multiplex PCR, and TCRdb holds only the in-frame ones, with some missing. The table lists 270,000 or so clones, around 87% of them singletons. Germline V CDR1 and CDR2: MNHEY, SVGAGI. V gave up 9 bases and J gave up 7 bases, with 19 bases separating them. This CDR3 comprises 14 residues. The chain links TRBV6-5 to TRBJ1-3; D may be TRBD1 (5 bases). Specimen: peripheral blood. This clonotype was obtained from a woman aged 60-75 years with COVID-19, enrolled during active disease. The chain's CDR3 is CASRRRGEGNTIYF. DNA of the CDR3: TGTGCCAGTCGTAGGAGAGGGGAGGGCAACACCATATATTTT.